This TCR beta chain came from a study of blood T cell repertoires in COVID-19 (dated by TCRdb to about 2020). For the study in its entirety: Samples covering the acute and convalescent phases of COVID-19 were provided by collaborators in the United States, Italy and Spain. The samples were drawn from two sources: the first 160 participants of the ongoing ImmuneRACE study, and 950 to 1,500 subjects contributed by 6 global collaborators. Nearly every sample came with metadata listing a de-identified subject ID, COVID-19 status, age in years and sex. Where available, HLA class I and class II types were obtained from metadata supplied by the sample provider rather than from assay-based typing. The repertoires were made available in a free public database intended to serve as a resource for research on the immune response to SARS-CoV-2. The material from the prospective study consisted of cDNA or gDNA derived from T cells, B-cell-depleted T cells, or PBMCs. The dataset comprised deeply sampled blood TCRbeta repertoires from subjects exposed to, actively infected with, or recovered from COVID-19. Study-wide conclusions, independent of this receptor: The quantity of clinical and demographic metadata differed by source and by participant and was supplied without curation.

This clone was picked up one time. The antigen this receptor binds is unknown. No much larger clonotype is one base removed from it; base qualities were not supplied. Enrolling through a virtual design, the prospective study's participants ranged in age from roughly 18 to 90 years and lived across roughly 24 United States geographic areas. In the prospective study, participants were assigned to cohorts based on the clinical history participants reported in a screening survey and a study questionnaire. For ImmuneRACE Cohort 3, a participant was defined as recovered based on two consecutive negative NP/OP PCR tests, clearance by a healthcare professional, or resolution of symptoms. In the prospective study, whole blood, serum and a nasopharyngeal or oropharyngeal swab were collected from each participant by mobile phlebotomists. Additional blood draws and questionnaires over an approximately 2-month period could optionally be provided by prospective study participants. Before DNA extraction, prospective study blood samples were shipped either frozen or at room temperature.

CDR1 and CDR2 were assigned from the germline V gene as SGHAT and FQNNGV. The V end gives up 5 bases and the J end 5 bases, leaving 4 bases in the junction not matched to a gene. From its cysteine to its phenylalanine, the CDR3 spans 15 amino acids. Only CDR3 DNA remains: 45 bases, in frame from the first base. TCRbeta CDR3 regions were amplified from genomic DNA by means of the immunoSEQ Assay, a bias-controlled multiplex PCR. On the authors' methods: The number of nucleated cells in each sample was estimated by amplification of reference gene primers within the assay. Sequence reads were collapsed and filtered to measure the absolute abundance of every unique TCRbeta CDR3 rearrangement. For each sample, productive Simpson clonality was calculated by taking the square root of Simpson's diversity index across productive rearrangements. This immuneACCESS table, as held by TCRdb, lists in-frame sequences with V and J called but not all clones. Of the missing ones, under half trace to an unresolved V gene in checked studies; the others have no known cause. That table gives V, J and clone size, and the DNA gave D and trimming. The sample has around 470,000 clones on record, about nine tenths of them singletons. Approximately 0.65% of the sample is taken by the ten largest.

The chain is made from TRBV11-2 and TRBJ1-5, and 12 junction bases match TRBD1. The sample consisted of PBMCs or T cells enriched from blood (not recorded which). The receptor comes from a man aged 18 to 30 who had recovered from COVID-19. The DNA sequence is TGTGCCAGCAGCCTCGGGACAGGGGGCGATCAGCCCCAGCATTTT. It specifies CASSLGTGGDQPQHF.